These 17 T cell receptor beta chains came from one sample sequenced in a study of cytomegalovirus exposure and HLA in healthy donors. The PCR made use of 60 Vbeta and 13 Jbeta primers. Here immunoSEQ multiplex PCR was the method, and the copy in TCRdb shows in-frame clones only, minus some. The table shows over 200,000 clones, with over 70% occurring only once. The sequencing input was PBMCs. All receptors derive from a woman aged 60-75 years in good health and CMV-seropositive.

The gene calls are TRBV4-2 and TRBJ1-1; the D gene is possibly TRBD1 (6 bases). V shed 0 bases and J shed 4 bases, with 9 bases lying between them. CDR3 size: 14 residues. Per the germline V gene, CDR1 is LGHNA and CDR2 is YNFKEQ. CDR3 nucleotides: TGTGCCAGCAGCCAAGAGAGGGGGACCACTGAAGCTTTCTTT. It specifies CASSQERGTTEAFF.

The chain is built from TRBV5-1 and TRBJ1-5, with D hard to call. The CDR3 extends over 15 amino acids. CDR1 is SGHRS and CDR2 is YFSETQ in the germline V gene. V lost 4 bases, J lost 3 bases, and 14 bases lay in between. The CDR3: CASSTSLSHNQPQHF. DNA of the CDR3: TGCGCCAGCAGCACGTCCCTTAGTCACAATCAGCCCCAGCATTTT.

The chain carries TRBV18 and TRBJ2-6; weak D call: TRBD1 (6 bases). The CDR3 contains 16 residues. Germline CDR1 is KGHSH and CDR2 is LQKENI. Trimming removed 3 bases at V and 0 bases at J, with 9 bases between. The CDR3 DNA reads TGTGCCAGCTCACCCGACAGGTCCTCTGGGGCCAACGTCCTGACTTTC. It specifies CASSPDRSSGANVLTF.

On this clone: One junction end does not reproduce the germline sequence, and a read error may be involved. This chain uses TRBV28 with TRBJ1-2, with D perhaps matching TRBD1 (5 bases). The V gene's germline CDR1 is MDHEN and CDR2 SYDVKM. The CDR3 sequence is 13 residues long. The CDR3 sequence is CASSFAGYYGYTF. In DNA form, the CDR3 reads TGTGCCAGCAGTTTCGCAGGGTACTACGGCTACACCTTC.

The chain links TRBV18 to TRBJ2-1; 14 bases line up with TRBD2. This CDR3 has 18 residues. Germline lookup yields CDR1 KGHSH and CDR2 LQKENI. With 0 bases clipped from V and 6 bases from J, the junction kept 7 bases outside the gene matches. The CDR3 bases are TGTGCCAGCTCACCACCGGGACTAGCGGGAGTATCCGGCAATGAGCAGTTCTTC. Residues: CASSPPGLAGVSGNEQFF.

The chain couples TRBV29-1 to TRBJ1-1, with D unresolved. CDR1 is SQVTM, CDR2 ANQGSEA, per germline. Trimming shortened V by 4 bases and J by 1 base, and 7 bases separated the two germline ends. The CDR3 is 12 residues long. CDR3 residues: CSVGEGNTEAFF. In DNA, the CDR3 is TGCAGCGTTGGGGAGGGGAACACTGAAGCTTTCTTT.

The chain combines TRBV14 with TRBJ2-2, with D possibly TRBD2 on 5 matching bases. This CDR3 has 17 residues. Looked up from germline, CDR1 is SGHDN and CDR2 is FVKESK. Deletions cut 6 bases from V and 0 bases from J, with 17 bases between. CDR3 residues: CASSQLTGTTNTGELFF. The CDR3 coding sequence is TGTGCCAGCAGTCAACTAACGGGAACAACGAACACCGGGGAGCTGTTTTTT.

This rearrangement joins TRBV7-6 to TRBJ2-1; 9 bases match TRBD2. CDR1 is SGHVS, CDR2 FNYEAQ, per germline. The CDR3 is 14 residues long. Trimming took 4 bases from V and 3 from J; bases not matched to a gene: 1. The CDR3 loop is CASSWTSVYNEQFF. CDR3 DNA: TGTGCCAGCAGCTGGACTAGCGTCTACAATGAGCAGTTCTTC.

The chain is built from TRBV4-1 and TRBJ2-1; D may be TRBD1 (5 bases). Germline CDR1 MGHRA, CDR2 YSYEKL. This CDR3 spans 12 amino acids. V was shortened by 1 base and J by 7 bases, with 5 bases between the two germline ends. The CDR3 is CASSQAGNEQFF. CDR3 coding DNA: TGCGCCAGCAGCCAAGCAGGGAATGAGCAGTTCTTC.

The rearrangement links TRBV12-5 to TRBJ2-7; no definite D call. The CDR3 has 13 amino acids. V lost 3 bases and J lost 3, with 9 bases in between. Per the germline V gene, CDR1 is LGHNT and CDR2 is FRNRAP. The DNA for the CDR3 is TGTGCTAGTGGTTTCGAAGTACTCTACGAGCAGTACTTC. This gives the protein CASGFEVLYEQYF.

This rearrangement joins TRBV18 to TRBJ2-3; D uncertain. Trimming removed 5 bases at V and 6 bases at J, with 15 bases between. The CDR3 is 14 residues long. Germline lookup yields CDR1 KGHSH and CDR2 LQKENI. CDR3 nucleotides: TGTGCCAGCTCATCGACATCAGGAAGGGATACGCAGTATTTT. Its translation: CASSSTSGRDTQYF.

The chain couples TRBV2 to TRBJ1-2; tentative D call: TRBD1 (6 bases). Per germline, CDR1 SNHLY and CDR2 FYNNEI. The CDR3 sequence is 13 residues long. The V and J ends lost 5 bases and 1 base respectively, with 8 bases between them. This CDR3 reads CASSQDSNYGYTF. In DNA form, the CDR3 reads TGTGCCAGCAGTCAGGACAGTAACTATGGCTACACCTTC. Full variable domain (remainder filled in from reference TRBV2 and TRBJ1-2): EPEVTQTPSHQVTQMGQEVILRCVPISNHLYFYWYRQILGQKVEFLVSFYNNEISEKSEIFDDQFSVERPDGSNFTLKIRSTKLEDSAMYFCASSQDSNYGYTFGSGTRLTVV.

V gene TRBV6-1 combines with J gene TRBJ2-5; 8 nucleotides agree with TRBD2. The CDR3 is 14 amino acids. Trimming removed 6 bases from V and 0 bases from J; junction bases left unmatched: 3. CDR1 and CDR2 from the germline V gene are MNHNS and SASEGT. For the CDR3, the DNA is TGTGCCAGCAGACTTAGCGGGGACCAAGAGACCCAGTACTTC. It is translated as CASRLSGDQETQYF.

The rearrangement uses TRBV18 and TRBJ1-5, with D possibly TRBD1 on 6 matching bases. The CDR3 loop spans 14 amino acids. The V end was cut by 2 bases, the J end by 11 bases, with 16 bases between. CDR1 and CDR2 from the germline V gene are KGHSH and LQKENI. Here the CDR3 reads CASSPRQGNEAQHF. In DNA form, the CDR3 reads TGTGCCAGCTCACCAAGGCAGGGGAATGAGGCCCAGCATTTT.

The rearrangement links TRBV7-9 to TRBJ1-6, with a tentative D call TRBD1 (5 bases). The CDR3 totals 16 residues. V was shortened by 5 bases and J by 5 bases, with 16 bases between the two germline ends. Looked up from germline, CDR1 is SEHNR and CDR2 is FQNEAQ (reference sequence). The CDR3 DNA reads TGTGCCAGCAGCCCATTGGGGGACTACCATAATTCACCCCTCCACTTT. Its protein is CASSPLGDYHNSPLHF.

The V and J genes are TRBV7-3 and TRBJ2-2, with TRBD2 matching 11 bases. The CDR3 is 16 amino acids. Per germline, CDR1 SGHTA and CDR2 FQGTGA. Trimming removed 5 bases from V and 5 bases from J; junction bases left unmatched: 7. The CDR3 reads CASSPVPSGGTGELFF. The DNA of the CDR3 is TGTGCCAGCAGCCCGGTGCCTAGCGGGGGGACCGGGGAGCTGTTTTTT.

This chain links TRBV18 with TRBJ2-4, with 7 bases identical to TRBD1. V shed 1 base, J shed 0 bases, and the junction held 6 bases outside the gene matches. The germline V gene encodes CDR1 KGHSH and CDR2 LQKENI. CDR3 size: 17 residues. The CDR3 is CASSPRGGRGAKNIQYF. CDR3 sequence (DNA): TGTGCCAGCTCACCACGAGGGGGCCGAGGAGCCAAAAACATTCAGTACTTC.